These T cell receptor beta chains were read from a single sample in a study of blood T cell repertoires in COVID-19. Only in-frame clones appear in the TCRdb table, and some are missing; sequencing was by immunoSEQ multiplex PCR. Here the sample spans 150,000 or so clones, about four fifths being singletons. The specimen was PBMCs or T cells enriched from blood (not recorded which). Receptors originate from a man aged 50 to 59 who had recovered from COVID-19. Each CDR3 is given with its conserved first and last residue. Fields, in order: V gene, J gene, clone size, D gene, CDR3 protein, CDR3 DNA. The D gene is left open where the match is weak. Only part of the rows carry a size: once, few, many, or a class if the clone is expanded.

TRBV6-2/TRBV6-3	TRBJ2-3	once	TRBD1	CASSPDRSDTQYF	TGTGCCAGCAGTCCGGACAGGTCAGATACGCAGTATTTT
TRBV6-5	TRBJ1-5	few	TRBD1	CACHPVAGGYQPQHF	TGTGCCTGTCACCCCGTGGCAGGGGGCTATCAGCCCCAGCATTTT
TRBV2	TRBJ2-7	-	-	CASIRGAFEQYF	TGTGCCAGCATACGGGGAGCGTTTGAGCAGTACTTC
TRBV5-1	TRBJ2-7	-	-	CASSPGLYEQYF	TGCGCCAGCAGCCCAGGACTGTACGAGCAGTACTTC
TRBV6-5	TRBJ2-7	-	TRBD1	CAISDRGSYEQYF	TGTGCCATCTCGGACAGGGGATCCTACGAGCAGTACTTC
TRBV5-4	TRBJ2-5	-	-	CATKTTGSPTTQYF	TGTGCCACCAAAACTACCGGGTCCCCTACGACCCAGTACTTC
TRBV30	TRBJ1-2	-	-	CAQSRVGGWSGYTF	TGTGCCCAGAGTAGGGTCGGAGGTTGGTCTGGCTACACCTTC
TRBV9	TRBJ2-5	-	TRBD2	CASSVGSGGFQETQYF	TGTGCCAGCAGCGTAGGGAGCGGGGGGTTCCAAGAGACCCAGTACTTC
TRBV5-4	TRBJ1-1	-	-	CASSLGQMQNTEAFF	TGTGCCAGCAGCTTGGGACAGATGCAGAACACTGAAGCTTTCTTT
TRBV18	TRBJ1-1	-	-	CASSPAGQFTEAFF	TGTGCCAGCTCACCGGCAGGGCAGTTCACTGAAGCTTTCTTT
TRBV3-1/TRBV3-2	TRBJ2-1	once	-	CASSQLKLDSRDEQFF	TGTGCCAGCAGCCAACTCAAGCTGGACTCAAGGGATGAGCAGTTCTTC
TRBV19	TRBJ2-7	-	TRBD2	CASRERGGRNSYEQYF	TGTGCCAGTAGGGAGCGGGGCGGGAGAAACTCCTACGAGCAGTACTTC
TRBV5-1	TRBJ2-5	-	TRBD1	CASRSPNRDRGFQETQYF	TGCGCCAGCAGATCTCCTAACCGGGACAGGGGCTTCCAAGAGACCCAGTACTTC
TRBV2	TRBJ2-2	-	-	CASRRDQNTGELFF	TGTGCCAGCAGGCGGGACCAGAACACCGGGGAGCTGTTTTTT
TRBV5-1	TRBJ2-1	-	TRBD2	CASSFNGLAGVYNEQFF	TGCGCCAGCAGCTTTAATGGACTAGCGGGGGTTTACAATGAGCAGTTCTTC
TRBV5-4	TRBJ2-7	-	-	CASSQDSVYEQYF	TGTGCCAGCAGTCAGGACAGTGTCTACGAGCAGTACTTC
TRBV28	TRBJ1-4	-	-	CASSLYGPGGEKLFF	TGTGCCAGCAGTTTATATGGTCCCGGGGGTGAAAAACTGTTTTTT
TRBV5-8	TRBJ1-4	-	-	CASSSHGATNEKLFF	TGTGCCAGCAGCTCTCACGGTGCAACTAATGAAAAACTGTTTTTT
TRBV14	TRBJ1-2	-	TRBD1	CASRETGGTYGYTF	TGTGCCAGCAGAGAGACAGGGGGGACCTATGGCTACACCTTC
TRBV7-9	TRBJ2-6	many	TRBD1	CASSPRQGRSLKGANVLTF	TGTGCCAGCAGCCCGCGACAGGGGCGATCTTTGAAGGGGGCCAACGTCCTGACTTTC
TRBV7-3	TRBJ2-5	-	TRBD1	CASSLGLTRGETQYF	TGTGCCAGCAGCTTAGGGTTAACCAGGGGGGAGACCCAGTACTTC
TRBV6-6	TRBJ2-2	-	TRBD1	CASSRDRGVTGELFF	TGTGCCAGCAGCAGGGACAGGGGCGTCACCGGGGAGCTGTTTTTT